This TCR beta chain was sequenced during a study of T cell responses to AZD1222 COVID-19 vaccine (dated by TCRdb to about 2021). In the study overall: A total of around 240 trial participants underwent TCR sequencing, of whom some 200 had received two doses of AZD1222 and approximately 26 had received two doses of the MenACWY control vaccine. Trial participants were enrolled into age subgroups of 18-55, 56-69 and 70-plus years, which contained about 150, 28 and 57 TCR-sequenced participants, respectively.

CDR1 SGHRS and CDR2 YFSETQ were looked up in the germline V gene. The V and J ends are trimmed by 4 bases and 6 bases, leaving 17 bases between them. The CDR3 measures 15 amino acids from cysteine to phenylalanine. Solely the CDR3 DNA is kept, with 45 bases framed from the first base. Concerning this clone itself: Its antigen remains undetermined. Base-call qualities are not available, and no considerably larger clone is one nucleotide away.

The CDR3 regions of human TCRbeta chains were subjected to immunosequencing. For the original study's pipeline: Repertoire TCRs were matched against a reference library of SARS-CoV-2-specific TCRs generated with the MIRA antigen-specificity platform. Breadth was defined as the fraction of unique TCRs that were SARS-CoV-2-associated, and depth was defined as the fraction of total T cells that were SARS-CoV-2-associated. Using the MIRA data, every spike-specific TCR was mapped to the spike region that the TCR reacted to and assigned to either a CD4 or a CD8 class. Log10-transformed breadth and depth values were compared by one-way ANOVA with Sidak's multiple comparisons tests. Imported from immuneACCESS, the table was reduced by TCRdb to in-frame sequences with V and J called. These copies leave out some clones; in studies compared against another copy, an unresolved V gene accounts for under half, and the cause of the remainder is not known. Clonal size and the V and J genes are those of that table, whereas D and trimming came from the DNA. The sample table lists under 95,000 clones, 88% of them with a count of one. Less than 9% of the sample belongs to the ten largest clones.

Overall study results and their limits: In the small 56-69-year group, the increase in depth fell short of significance, most likely because of low power. Conclusions about previously exposed vaccinees are limited because only six or seven AZD1222 recipients were SARS-CoV-2 seropositive at baseline. Because no samples from the day 14 peak response were available, repertoires could be characterized only after the peak T cell response. CD4 TCRs associated with the vaccine covered the entire spike protein, and the dominant responses were in regions 160-218 and 743-854. Nearly half of unique spike-specific TCRs reportedly recognized epitopes outside regions mutated in the B.1.351 and B.1.1.7 variants. Most participants were white British and females outnumbered males, and the authors suggested that clonal diversity may have been underestimated. Spike-specific TCR breadth and depth rose significantly after two AZD1222 doses compared with day 0 and with MenACWY recipients.

Per the publication, the time point label means: about 28 days (+/-7) after the second vaccine dose. AZD1222 recipients whose second dose came at about 4 weeks and those whose second dose came at about 12 weeks were combined into one group, since spike-specific TCR depth and breadth did not differ between the two schedules. The vaccinee samples were drawn from two UK trials, COV001 and COV002, one of which was a single-blind randomized controlled phase 2/3 trial testing AZD1222 (ChAdOx1 nCoV-19) in healthy adults. For TCRbeta chain sequencing, PBMC samples were collected from trial participants at day 0 and at day 28 after the second dose.

This specimen was peripheral blood, taken 28 days after the second AZD1222 dose. This sequence was found in an adult who received the AZD1222 COVID-19 vaccine. The V and J genes are TRBV5-1 and TRBJ2-1; there is no confident call for the D gene. The CDR3 has the sequence CASSLGESFSNEQFF. The bases are TGCGCCAGCAGCCTTGGAGAGTCCTTTAGCAATGAGCAGTTCTTC.